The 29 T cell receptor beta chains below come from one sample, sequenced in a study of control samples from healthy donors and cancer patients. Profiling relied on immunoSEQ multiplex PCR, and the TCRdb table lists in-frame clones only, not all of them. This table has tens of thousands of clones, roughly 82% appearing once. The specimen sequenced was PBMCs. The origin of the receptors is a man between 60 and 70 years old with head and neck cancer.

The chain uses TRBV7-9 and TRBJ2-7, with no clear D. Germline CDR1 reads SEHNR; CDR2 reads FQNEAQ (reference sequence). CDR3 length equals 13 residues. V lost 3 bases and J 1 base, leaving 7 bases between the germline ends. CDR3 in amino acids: CASSFRASYEQYF. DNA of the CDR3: TGTGCCAGCAGCTTTCGGGCTTCCTACGAGCAGTACTTC.

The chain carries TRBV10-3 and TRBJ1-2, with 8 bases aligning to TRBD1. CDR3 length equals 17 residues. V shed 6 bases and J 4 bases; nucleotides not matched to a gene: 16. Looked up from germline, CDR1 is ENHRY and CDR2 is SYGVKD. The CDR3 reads CAIRTSPMTGVVYGYTF. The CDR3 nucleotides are TGTGCCATCAGGACTTCTCCCATGACAGGGGTAGTCTATGGCTACACCTTC.

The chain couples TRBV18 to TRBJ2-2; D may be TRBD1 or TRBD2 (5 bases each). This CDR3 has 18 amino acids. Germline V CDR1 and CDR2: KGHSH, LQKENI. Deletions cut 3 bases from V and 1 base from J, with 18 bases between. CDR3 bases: TGTGCCAGCTCACCGCGTGCCCCGGGGACGAAGAACACCGGGGAGCTGTTTTTT. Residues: CASSPRAPGTKNTGELFF.

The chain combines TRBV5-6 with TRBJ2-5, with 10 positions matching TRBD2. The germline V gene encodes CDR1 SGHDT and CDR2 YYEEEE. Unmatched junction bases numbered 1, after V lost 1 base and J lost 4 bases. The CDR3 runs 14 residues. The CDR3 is CASSLTSGTETQYF. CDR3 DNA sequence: TGTGCCAGCAGCTTGACTAGCGGGACAGAGACCCAGTACTTC.

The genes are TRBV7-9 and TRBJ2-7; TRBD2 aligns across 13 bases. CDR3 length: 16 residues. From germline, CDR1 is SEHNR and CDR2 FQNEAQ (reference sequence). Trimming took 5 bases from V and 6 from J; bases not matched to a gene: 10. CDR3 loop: CASSTSGRALRGEQYF. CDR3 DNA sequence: TGTGCCAGCAGCACTAGCGGGAGGGCCCTTCGGGGCGAGCAGTACTTC.

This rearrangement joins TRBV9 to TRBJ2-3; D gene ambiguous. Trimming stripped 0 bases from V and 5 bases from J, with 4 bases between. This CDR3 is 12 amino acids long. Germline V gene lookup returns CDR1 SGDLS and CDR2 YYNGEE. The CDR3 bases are TGTGCCAGCAGCGTAGGGCAAGATACGCAGTATTTT. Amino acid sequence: CASSVGQDTQYF.

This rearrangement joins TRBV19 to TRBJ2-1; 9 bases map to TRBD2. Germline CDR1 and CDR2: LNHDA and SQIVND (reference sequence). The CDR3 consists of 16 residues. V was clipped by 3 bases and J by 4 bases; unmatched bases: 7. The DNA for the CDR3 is TGTGCCAGTAGTATTGGTGGGCTAGCGGGATACAATGAGCAGTTCTTC. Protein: CASSIGGLAGYNEQFF.

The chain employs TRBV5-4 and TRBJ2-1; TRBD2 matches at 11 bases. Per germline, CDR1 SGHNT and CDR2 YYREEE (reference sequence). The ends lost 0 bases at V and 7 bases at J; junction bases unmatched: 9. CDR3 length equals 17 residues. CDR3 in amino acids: CASSLAATSGTWNEQFF. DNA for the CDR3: TGTGCCAGCAGCTTGGCGGCGACTAGCGGGACCTGGAATGAGCAGTTCTTC.

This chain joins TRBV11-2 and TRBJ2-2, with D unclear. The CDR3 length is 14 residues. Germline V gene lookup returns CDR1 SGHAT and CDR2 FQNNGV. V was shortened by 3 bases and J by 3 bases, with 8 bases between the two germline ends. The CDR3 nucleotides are TGTGCCAGCAGCTTTTTCGCGGACACCGGGGAGCTGTTTTTT. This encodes CASSFFADTGELFF.

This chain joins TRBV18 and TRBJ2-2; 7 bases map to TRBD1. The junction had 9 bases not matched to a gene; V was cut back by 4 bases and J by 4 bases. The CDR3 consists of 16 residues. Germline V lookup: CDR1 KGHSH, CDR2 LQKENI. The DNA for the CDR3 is TGTGCCAGCTCACAAAACCCGGGACAGAGCACCGGGGAGCTGTTTTTT. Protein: CASSQNPGQSTGELFF.

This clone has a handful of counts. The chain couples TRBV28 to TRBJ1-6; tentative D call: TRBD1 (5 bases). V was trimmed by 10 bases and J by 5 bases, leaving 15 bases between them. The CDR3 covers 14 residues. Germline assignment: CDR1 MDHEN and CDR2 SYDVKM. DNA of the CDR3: TGTGCCACCTACGAGACAGATAATAATTCACCCCTCCACTTT. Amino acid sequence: CATYETDNNSPLHF.

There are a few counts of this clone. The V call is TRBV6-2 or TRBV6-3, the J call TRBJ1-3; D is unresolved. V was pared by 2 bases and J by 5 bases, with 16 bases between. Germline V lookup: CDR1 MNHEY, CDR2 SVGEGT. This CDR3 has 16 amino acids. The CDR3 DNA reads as TGTGCCAGCAGTTACCCGACGTACGGCATCAGAAACACCATATATTTT. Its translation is CASSYPTYGIRNTIYF.

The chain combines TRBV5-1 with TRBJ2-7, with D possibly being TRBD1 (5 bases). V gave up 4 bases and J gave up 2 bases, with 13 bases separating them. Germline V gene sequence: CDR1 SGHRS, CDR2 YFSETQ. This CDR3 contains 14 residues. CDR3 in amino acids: CASSVGWGTYEQYF. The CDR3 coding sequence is TGCGCCAGCAGCGTGGGCTGGGGCACCTACGAGCAGTACTTC.

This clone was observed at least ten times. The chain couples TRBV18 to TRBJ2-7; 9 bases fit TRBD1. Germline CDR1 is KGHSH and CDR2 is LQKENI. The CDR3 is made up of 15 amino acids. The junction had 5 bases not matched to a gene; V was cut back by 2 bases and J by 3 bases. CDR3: CASSPGLGQGYEQYF. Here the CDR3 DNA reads TGTGCCAGCTCACCAGGGTTGGGACAGGGCTACGAGCAGTACTTC. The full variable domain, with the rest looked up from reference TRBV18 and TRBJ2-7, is NAGVMQNPRHLVRRRGQEARLRCSPMKGHSHVYWYRQLPEEGLKFMVYLQKENIIDESGMPKERFSAEFPKEGPSILRIQQVVRGDSAAYFCASSPGLGQGYEQYFGPGTRLTVT.

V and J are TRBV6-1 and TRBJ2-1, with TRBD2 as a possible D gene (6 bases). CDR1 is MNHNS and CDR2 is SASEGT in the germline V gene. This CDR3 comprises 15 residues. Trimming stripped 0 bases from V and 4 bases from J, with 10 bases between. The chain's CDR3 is CASSEAGGTYNEQFF. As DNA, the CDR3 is TGTGCCAGCAGTGAAGCGGGAGGAACTTACAATGAGCAGTTCTTC.

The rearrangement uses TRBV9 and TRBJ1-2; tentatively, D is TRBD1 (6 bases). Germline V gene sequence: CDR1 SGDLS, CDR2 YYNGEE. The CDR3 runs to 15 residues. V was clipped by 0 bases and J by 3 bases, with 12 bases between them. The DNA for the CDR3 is TGTGCCAGCAGCGTAGCCCCAGGGGTCGACTATGGCTACACCTTC. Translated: CASSVAPGVDYGYTF.

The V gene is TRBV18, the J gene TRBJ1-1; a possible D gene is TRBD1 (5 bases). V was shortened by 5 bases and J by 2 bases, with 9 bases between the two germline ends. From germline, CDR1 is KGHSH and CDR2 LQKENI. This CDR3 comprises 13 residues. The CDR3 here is CASSATVNTEAFF. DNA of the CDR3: TGTGCCAGCTCAGCGACAGTAAACACTGAAGCTTTCTTT.

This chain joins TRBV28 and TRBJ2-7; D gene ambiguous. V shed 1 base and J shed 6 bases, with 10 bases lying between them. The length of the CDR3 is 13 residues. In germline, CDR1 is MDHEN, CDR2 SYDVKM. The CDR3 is CASSLYPWGEQYF. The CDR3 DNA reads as TGTGCCAGCAGTTTATACCCCTGGGGCGAGCAGTACTTC.

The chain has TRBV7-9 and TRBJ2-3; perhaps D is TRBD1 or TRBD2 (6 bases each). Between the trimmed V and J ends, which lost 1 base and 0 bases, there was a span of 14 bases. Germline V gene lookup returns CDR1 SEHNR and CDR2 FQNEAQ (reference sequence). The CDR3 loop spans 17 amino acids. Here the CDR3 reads CASSLVPGGGSTDTQYF. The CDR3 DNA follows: TGTGCCAGCAGCTTAGTTCCCGGGGGCGGGAGCACAGATACGCAGTATTTT.

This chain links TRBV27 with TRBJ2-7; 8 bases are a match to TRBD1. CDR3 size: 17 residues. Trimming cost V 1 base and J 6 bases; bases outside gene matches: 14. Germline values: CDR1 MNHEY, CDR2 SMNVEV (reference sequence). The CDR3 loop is CASSLWGQDRGISEQYF. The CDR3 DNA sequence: TGTGCCAGCAGTTTATGGGGACAAGACAGGGGAATCAGCGAGCAGTACTTC.

The CDR3 sequence: CASSSLGGGGEKLFF. CDR3 coding DNA: TGTGCCAGCAGCTCCCTGGGGGGCGGCGGTGAAAAACTGTTTTTT. The chain couples TRBV7-6 to TRBJ1-4; D possibly corresponds to TRBD1 (6 bases). V gave up 4 bases and J gave up 7 bases, with 16 bases separating them. The germline CDR1 and CDR2 sequences are SGHVS and FNYEAQ. The CDR3 is 15 amino acids. The complete variable domain, with remaining parts taken from reference TRBV7-6 and TRBJ1-4, reads GAGVSQSPRYKVTKRGQDVALRCDPISGHVSLYWYRQALGQGPEFLTYFNYEAQQDKSGLPNDRFSAERPEGSISTLTIQRTEQRDSAMYRCASSSLGGGGEKLFFGSGTQLSVL.

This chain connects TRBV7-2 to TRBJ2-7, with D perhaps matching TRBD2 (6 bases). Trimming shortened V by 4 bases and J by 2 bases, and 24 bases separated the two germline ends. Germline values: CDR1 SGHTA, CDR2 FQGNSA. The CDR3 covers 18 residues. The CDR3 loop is CASSSPPFGGLITYEQYF. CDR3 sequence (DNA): TGTGCCAGCAGCTCGCCCCCGTTTGGGGGACTTATCACCTACGAGCAGTACTTC.

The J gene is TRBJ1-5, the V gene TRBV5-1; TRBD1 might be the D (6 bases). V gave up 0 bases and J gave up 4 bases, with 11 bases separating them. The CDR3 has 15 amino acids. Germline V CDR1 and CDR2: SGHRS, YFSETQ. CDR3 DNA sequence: TGCGCCAGCAGCTTGGGGGGGACATCAAATCAGCCCCAGCATTTT. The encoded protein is CASSLGGTSNQPQHF.

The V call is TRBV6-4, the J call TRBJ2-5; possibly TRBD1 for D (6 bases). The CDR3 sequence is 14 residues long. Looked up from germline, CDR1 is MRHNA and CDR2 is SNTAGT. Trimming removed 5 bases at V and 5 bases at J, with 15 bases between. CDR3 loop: CASSPTGRGETQYF. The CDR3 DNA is TGTGCCAGCAGTCCGACAGGTCGTGGGGAGACCCAGTACTTC.

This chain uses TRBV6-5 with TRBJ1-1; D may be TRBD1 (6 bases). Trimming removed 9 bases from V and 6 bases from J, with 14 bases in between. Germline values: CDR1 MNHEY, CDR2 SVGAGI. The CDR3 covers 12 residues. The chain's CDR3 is CASFTGISEAFF. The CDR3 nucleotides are TGTGCCAGTTTCACAGGGATCTCTGAAGCTTTCTTT.

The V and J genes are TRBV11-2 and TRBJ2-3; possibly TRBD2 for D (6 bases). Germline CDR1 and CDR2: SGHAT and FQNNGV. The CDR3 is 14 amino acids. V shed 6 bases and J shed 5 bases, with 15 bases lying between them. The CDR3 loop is CASRRAGGVDTQYF. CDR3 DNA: TGTGCCAGCAGGAGGGCCGGAGGGGTAGATACGCAGTATTTT.

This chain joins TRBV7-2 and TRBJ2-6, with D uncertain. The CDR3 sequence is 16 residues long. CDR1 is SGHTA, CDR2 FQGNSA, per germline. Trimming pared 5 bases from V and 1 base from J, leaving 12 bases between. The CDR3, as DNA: TGTGCCAGCAGCCCTTCGGTCGGTTCTGGGGCCAACGTCCTGACTTTC. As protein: CASSPSVGSGANVLTF.

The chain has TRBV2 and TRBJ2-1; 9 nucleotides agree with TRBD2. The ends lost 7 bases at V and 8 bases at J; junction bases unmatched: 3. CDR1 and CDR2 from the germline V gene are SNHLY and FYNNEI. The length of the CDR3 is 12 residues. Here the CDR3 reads CASTLAGDEQFF. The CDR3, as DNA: TGTGCCAGCACACTAGCGGGCGATGAGCAGTTCTTC.

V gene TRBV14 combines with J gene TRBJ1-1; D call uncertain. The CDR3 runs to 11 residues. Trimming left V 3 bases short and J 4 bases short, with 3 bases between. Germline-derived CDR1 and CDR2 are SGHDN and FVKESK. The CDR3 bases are TGTGCCAGCAGCCAGGGCACTGAAGCTTTCTTT. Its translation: CASSQGTEAFF.